These 14 T cell receptor beta chains share one sample of origin, sequenced in a study of T cells in women clearing cervical HPV infection. The repertoire was sequenced with immunoSEQ multiplex PCR; TCRdb's copy has only in-frame clones and lacks some. The specimen's table records 30,000 to 35,000 clones. Source material: blood buffy coat. The receptors were sampled from a woman between 18 and 70 years old with a cervical HPV16 infection that either progressed to CIN3+ or cleared (not recorded which).

CDR3 sequence reads: CASSLSPRGPYEQYF. The DNA read from the CDR3 is TGTGCCAGCAGCTTAAGCCCCAGGGGTCCCTACGAG. The rearrangement joins TRBV7-2 to TRBJ2-7, with a tentative D call TRBD1 (6 bases). Read data end 3 residues before the CDR3 end; the end is taken from the germline J gene. The CDR3 is 15 amino acids. Trimming removed 2 bases from V and 2 bases from J, with 13 bases in between. Germline lookup yields CDR1 SGHTA and CDR2 FQGNSA.

A remark on this clone: The CDR3 goes on 3 residues after the read ends, and that part is filled in from the germline J gene. The chain is built from TRBV5-6 and TRBJ2-4; D ambiguous. The length of the CDR3 is 12 residues. Germline CDR1 SGHDT, CDR2 YYEEEE. The CDR3 DNA, read in part, is TGTGCCAGCAGCTTGAGGGCTCAGCCT. Translating it yields CASSLRAQP. The whole CDR3 region reads CASSLRAQPQYF.

The CDR3 region is CSARDPTGLHEQYF. The covered CDR3 bases are TGCAGTGCTAGAGACCCGACAGGGCTTCACGAG. V usage is TRBV20-1 and J usage is TRBJ2-7, with 7 bases aligning to TRBD1. The read terminates 3 residues before the CDR3 end, so the remaining end is supplied by the germline J gene. The V gene's germline CDR1 is DFQATT and CDR2 SNEGSKA (reference sequence). V lost 0 bases and J lost 5; bases outside the gene matches: 7. The CDR3 is 14 residues long.

Points on this clone: The read finishes 3 residues shy of the CDR3 end, and the germline J gene is used to complete it. This chain joins TRBV29-1 and TRBJ1-2, with a possible D match to TRBD1 (5 bases). Per germline, CDR1 SQVTM and CDR2 ANQGSEA. The CDR3 has 12 amino acids. The CDR3 loop is CSVSVQGNDYTF. CDR3 DNA, as far as it was read: TGCAGCGTCTCCGTGCAGGGCAATGAC.

In the case of this clone: The read ends 3 residues early relative to the CDR3; the germline J gene fills the gap. This chain links TRBV7-9 with TRBJ2-3; TRBD2 might be the D (6 bases). There are 14 residues in the CDR3. Germline values: CDR1 SEHNR, CDR2 FQNEAQ (reference sequence). The sequenced part of the CDR3 DNA is TGTGCCAGCAGCTTGGTGGGCGGGGTTGAGACG. Protein product: CASSLVGGVET. The complete CDR3 reads CASSLVGGVETQYF.

Comments on this clone: The CDR3 extends 3 residues past the end of the read, so its final part is completed from the germline J gene. The gene calls are TRBV6-2 or TRBV6-3 and TRBJ2-2; D not resolved. The CDR3 sequence is 13 residues long. Germline CDR1 and CDR2: MNHEY and SVGEGT. Trimming cost V 6 bases and J 9 bases, with 14 bases left between them. The CDR3 sequence is CASSPLSGRELFF. The covered CDR3 bases are TGTGCCAGCAGCCCTCTCAGTGGCCGGGAG.

Note on this clone: The sequenced fragment ends 3 residues before the CDR3 boundary, so the rest is inferred from the germline J gene. The J gene is TRBJ2-3, the V gene TRBV19, with TRBD1 identical over 7 bases. From germline, CDR1 is LNHDA and CDR2 SQIVND (reference sequence). This CDR3 is 14 amino acids long. The CDR3 bases that were read are TGTGCCAGTAGTAGAACAGGGGAGAATCAGCCG. It translates to CASSRTGENQP. The whole CDR3 region reads CASSRTGENQPQYF.

Comments on this clone: The CDR3 is cut off 3 residues early in the read; its end comes from the germline J gene. V usage is TRBV11-2 and J usage is TRBJ1-1; D unclear. Germline CDR1 SGHAT, CDR2 FQNNGV. The CDR3 consists of 14 residues. V was cut by 1 base and J by 0 bases, with 6 bases left in between. The CDR3 sequence is CASSLGRVNTEAFF. CDR3 bases read: TGTGCCAGCAGCTTAGGACGGGTGAACACTGAA.

Worth noting for this clone: The read falls 3 residues short of the CDR3 end, and the missing part is taken from the germline J gene. This sequence joins TRBV7-9 and TRBJ1-2; weak D call: TRBD1 (5 bases). There are 13 residues in the CDR3. Germline V lookup: CDR1 SEHNR, CDR2 FQNEAQ (reference sequence). The sequenced CDR3 bases are TGTGCCAGCACCCGGTTGGAGGGGTGGGGC. It yields the protein CASTRLEGWG. The full CDR3 is CASTRLEGWGYTF. The variable domain in full, completed from reference TRBV7-9 and TRBJ1-2, reads DTGVSQNPRHKITKRGQNVTFRCDPISEHNRLYWYRQTLGQGPEFLTYFQNEAQLEKSRLLSDRFSAERPKGSFSTLEIQRTEQGDSAMYLCASTRLEGWGYTFGSGTRLTVV.

On this clone: The CDR3 goes on 3 residues after the read ends, and that part is filled in from the germline J gene. V is TRBV5-1 and J is TRBJ2-3; no firm D call. This CDR3 region has 14 residues. Germline CDR1 and CDR2: SGHRS and YFSETQ. V was clipped by 0 bases and J by 4 bases, with 9 bases between them. The CDR3 loop is CASSLAPVPDTQYF. The CDR3 bases that were read are TGCGCCAGCAGCTTGGCCCCGGTTCCAGATACG.

Comment on this clone: The sequenced fragment ends 3 residues before the CDR3 boundary, so the rest is inferred from the germline J gene. V gene TRBV30 combines with J gene TRBJ2-2; 8 bases agree with TRBD1. This CDR3 region has 18 residues. The germline gives CDR1 GTSNPN, CDR2 SVGIG (reference sequence). The covered CDR3 bases are TGTGCCTGGAGCGGATACATGAATAACAGGGGGGAAGATGAAAAG. It yields the protein CAWSGYMNNRGEDEK. The CDR3 in full is CAWSGYMNNRGEDEKLFF.

Points on this clone: The sequenced fragment ends 3 residues before the CDR3 boundary, so the rest is inferred from the germline J gene. The J gene is TRBJ2-2, the V gene TRBV18, with TRBD1 as a possible D gene (5 bases). V shed 2 bases and J shed 4 bases, with 17 bases lying between them. The germline gives CDR1 KGHSH, CDR2 LQKENI. The CDR3 runs 17 residues. The DNA read from the CDR3 is TGTGCCAGCTCACCAGCACAGGTCCTAGGAAGCACCGGGGAG. Residues: CASSPAQVLGSTGE. The CDR3, in full, reads CASSPAQVLGSTGELFF.

A word on this clone: The read halts 3 residues ahead of the CDR3 end, with the missing end drawn from the germline J gene. The rearrangement uses TRBV28 and TRBJ2-5; weak D call: TRBD1 (5 bases). Germline CDR1 is MDHEN and CDR2 is SYDVKM. This CDR3 has 13 residues. V was cut by 6 bases and J by 2 bases, with 10 bases left in between. The CDR3 protein is CASSSDRQETQYF. CDR3 DNA, as far as it was read: TGTGCCAGCAGCTCCGACAGACAAGAGACC.

The part of the CDR3 DNA that was read is TGTGCCAGCCTAGCGGGAACTCGCCGAGAGACC. It encodes CASLAGTRRET. The full CDR3 reads CASLAGTRRETQYF. The J gene is TRBJ2-5, the V gene TRBV28; 9 bases match TRBD2. The read terminates 3 residues ahead of where the CDR3 ends, so the germline J gene completes it. The CDR3 covers 14 residues. The V gene's germline CDR1 is MDHEN and CDR2 SYDVKM. The V and J ends lost 8 bases and 4 bases, in that order; junction bases with no gene match: 8.